One TCR beta chain is described in this entry. Original processing notes: Amplification from reference gene primers served as the basis for estimated nucleated cell counts. Profiled with immunoSEQ multiplex PCR; TCRdb holds only in-frame clones, not every one. V and J calls plus clone size are reproduced from that table; the DNA served to infer D and trimming. The sample carries fewer than 250,000 clones, 70% to 85% recorded once. This specimen belongs to a study of blood T cell repertoires in COVID-19. Study at large: Researchers got acute and convalescent COVID-19 samples from the United States, Italy and Spain. From T cells, B-cell-depleted T cells, or PBMCs came the material, which was cDNA or gDNA.

CDR3 length: 12 residues. Trimming shortened V by 6 bases and J by 7 bases, and 10 bases separated the two germline ends. Sequenced input: peripheral blood. The chain couples TRBV12-3 or TRBV12-4 to TRBJ1-5; D is ambiguous. The TCR comes from a woman between 50 and 59 years old with acute or convalescent COVID-19. CDR3 bases: TGTGCCAGCAGGACACAAAAGCAGCCCCAGCATTTT. Its translation: CASRTQKQPQHF.